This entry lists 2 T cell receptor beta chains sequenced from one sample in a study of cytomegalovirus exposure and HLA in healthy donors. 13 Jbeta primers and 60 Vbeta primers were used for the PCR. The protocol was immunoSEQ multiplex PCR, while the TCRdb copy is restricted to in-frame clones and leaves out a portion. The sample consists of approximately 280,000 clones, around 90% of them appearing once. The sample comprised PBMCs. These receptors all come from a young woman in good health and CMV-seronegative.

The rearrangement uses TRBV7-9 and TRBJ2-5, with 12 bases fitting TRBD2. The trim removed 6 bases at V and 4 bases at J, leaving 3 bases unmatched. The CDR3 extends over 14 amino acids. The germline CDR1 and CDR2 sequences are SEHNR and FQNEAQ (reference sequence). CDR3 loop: CASSAGLAGETQYF. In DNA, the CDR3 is TGTGCCAGCAGTGCGGGACTAGCGGGAGAGACCCAGTACTTC.

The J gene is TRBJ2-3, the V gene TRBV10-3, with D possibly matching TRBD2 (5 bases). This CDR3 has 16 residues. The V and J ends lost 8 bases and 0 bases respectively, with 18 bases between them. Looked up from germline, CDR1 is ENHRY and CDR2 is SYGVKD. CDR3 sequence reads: CAIQDPGSSSTDTQYF. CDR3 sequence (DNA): TGTGCCATCCAAGACCCGGGGAGTTCTAGCACAGATACGCAGTATTTT.